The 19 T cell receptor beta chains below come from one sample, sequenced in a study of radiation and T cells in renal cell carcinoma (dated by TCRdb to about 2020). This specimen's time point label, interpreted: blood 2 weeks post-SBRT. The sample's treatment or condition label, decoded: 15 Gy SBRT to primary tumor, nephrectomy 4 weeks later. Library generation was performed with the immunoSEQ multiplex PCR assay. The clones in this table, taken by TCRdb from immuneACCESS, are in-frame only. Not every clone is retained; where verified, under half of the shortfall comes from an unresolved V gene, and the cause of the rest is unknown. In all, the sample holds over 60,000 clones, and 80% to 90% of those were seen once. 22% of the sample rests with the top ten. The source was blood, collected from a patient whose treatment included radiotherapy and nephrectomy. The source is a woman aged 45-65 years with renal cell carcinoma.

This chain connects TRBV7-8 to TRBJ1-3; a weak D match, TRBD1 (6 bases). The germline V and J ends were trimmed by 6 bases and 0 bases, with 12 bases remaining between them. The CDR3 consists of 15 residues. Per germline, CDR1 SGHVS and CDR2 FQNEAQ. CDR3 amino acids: CASSRQASSGNTIYF. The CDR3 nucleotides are TGTGCCAGCAGTCGACAGGCTAGCTCTGGAAACACCATATATTTT.

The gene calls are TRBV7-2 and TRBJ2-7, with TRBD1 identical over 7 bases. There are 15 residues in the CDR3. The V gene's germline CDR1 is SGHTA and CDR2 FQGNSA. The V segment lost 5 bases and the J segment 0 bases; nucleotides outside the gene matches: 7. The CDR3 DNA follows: TGTGCCAGCAGCAGACAGGGAAGAGCCTCCTACGAGCAGTACTTC. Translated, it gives CASSRQGRASYEQYF.

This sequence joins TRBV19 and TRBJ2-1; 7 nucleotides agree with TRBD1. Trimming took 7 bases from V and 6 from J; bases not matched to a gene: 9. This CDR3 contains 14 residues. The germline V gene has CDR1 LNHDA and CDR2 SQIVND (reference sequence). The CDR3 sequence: CASKLGGLGNEQFF. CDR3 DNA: TGTGCCAGTAAACTAGGGGGCCTGGGCAATGAGCAGTTCTTC.

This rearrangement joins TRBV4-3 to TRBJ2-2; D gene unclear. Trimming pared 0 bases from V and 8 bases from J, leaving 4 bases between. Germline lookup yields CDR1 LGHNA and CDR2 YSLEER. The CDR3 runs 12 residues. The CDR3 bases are TGCGCCAGCAGCCAAGACTGGGGGGAGCTGTTTTTT. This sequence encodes CASSQDWGELFF.

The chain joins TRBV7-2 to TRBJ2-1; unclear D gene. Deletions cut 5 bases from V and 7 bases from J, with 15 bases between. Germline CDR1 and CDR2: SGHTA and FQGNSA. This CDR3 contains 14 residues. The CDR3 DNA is TGTGCCAGCAGCCTGAGCCCTACCGGGAATGAGCAGTTCTTC. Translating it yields CASSLSPTGNEQFF.

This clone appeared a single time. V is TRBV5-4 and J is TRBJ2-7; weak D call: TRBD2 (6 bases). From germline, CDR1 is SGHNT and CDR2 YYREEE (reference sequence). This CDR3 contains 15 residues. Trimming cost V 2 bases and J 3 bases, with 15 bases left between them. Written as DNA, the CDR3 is TGTGCCAGCAGCTTCTCTCCAGCGGGCGACTACGAGCAGTACTTC. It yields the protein CASSFSPAGDYEQYF.

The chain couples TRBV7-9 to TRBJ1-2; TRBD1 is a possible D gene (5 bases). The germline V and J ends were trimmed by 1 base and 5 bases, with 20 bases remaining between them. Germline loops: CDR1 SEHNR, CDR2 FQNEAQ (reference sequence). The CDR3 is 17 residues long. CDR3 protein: CASSLEYAWSGEYGYTF. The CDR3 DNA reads TGTGCCAGCAGCTTAGAATACGCTTGGTCGGGGGAGTATGGCTACACCTTC.

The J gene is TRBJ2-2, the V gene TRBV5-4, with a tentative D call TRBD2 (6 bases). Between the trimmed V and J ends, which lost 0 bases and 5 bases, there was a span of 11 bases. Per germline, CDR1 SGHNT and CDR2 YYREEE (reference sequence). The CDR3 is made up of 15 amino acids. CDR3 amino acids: CASSLGRGATGELFF. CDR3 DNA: TGTGCCAGCAGCTTGGGGAGGGGTGCTACCGGGGAGCTGTTTTTT.

The CDR3 spells CASSDSIGREAFF. DNA for the CDR3: TGTGCCAGCAGTGACTCAATTGGGCGTGAAGCTTTCTTT. This chain connects TRBV6-4 to TRBJ1-1; D remains unclear. Germline V CDR1 and CDR2: MRHNA, SNTAGT. The V gene lost 0 bases and the J gene lost 7 bases, with 9 bases spanning the gap. The length of the CDR3 is 13 residues.

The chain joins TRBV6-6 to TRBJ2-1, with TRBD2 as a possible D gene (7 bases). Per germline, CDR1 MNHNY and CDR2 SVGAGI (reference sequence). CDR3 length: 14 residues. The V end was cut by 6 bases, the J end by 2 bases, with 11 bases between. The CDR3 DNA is TGTGCCAGCAGAATGGGGGGGCCCTACAATGAGCAGTTCTTC. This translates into CASRMGGPYNEQFF.

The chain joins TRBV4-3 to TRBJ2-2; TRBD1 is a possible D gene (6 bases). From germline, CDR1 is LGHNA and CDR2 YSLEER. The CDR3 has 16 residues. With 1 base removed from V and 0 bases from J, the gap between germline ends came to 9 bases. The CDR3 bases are TGCGCCAGCAGCCAAGGGGCAGGGGCGAACACCGGGGAGCTGTTTTTT. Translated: CASSQGAGANTGELFF.

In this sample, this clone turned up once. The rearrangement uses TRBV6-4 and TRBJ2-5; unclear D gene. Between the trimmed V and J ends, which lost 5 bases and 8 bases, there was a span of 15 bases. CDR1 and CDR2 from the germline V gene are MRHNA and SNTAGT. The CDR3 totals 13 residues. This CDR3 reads CASSINRAETQYF. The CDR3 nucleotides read TGTGCCAGCAGTATAAACCGGGCGGAAACCCAGTACTTC.

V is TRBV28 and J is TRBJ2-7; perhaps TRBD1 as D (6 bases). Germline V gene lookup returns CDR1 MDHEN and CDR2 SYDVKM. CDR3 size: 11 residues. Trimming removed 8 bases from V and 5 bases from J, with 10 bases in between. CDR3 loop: CASGHRDEQYF. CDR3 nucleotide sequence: TGTGCCAGCGGACACAGGGACGAGCAGTACTTC. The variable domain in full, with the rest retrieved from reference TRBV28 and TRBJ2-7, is DVKVTQSSRYLVKRTGEKVFLECVQDMDHENMFWYRQDPGLGLRLIYFSYDVKMKEKGDIPEGYSVSREKKERFSLILESASTNQTSMYLCASGHRDEQYFGPGTRLTVT.

The CDR3 here is CASSPSRQGYEQYF. In DNA, the CDR3 is TGTGCCAGCAGCCCCTCCAGACAGGGCTACGAGCAGTACTTC. The chain uses TRBV7-2 and TRBJ2-7; 7 bases line up with TRBD1. The V and J ends lost 5 bases and 3 bases, in that order; junction bases with no gene match: 7. CDR1 is SGHTA and CDR2 is FQGNSA in the germline V gene. The CDR3 covers 14 residues.

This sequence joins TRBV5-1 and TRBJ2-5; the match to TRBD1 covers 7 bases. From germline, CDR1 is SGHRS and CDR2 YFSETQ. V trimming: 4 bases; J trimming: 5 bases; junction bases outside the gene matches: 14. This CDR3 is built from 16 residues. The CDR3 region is CASSLQGSLPLETQYF. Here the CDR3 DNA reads TGCGCCAGCAGCCTACAGGGGTCGCTCCCTCTTGAGACCCAGTACTTC.

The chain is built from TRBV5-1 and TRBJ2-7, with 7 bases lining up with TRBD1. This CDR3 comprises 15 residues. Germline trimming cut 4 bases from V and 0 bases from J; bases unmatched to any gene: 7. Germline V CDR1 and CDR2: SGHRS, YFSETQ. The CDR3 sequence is CASSPQGQSSYEQYF. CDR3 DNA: TGCGCCAGCAGCCCGCAGGGACAGAGCTCCTACGAGCAGTACTTC.

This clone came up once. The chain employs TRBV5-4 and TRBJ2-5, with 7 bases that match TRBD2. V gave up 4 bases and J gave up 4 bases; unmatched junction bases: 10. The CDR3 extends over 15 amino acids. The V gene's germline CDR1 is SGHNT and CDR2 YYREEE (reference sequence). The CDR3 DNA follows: TGTGCCAGCAGCCTGGGGCTACTAGCGTCAGAGACCCAGTACTTC. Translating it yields CASSLGLLASETQYF.

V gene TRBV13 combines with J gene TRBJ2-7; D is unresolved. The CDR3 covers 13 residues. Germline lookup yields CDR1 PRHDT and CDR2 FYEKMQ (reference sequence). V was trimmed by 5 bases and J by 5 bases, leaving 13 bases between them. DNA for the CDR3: TGTGCCAGCAGCCCGGCCTCGACACACGAGCAGTACTTC. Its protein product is CASSPASTHEQYF. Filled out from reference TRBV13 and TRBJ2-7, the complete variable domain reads AAGVIQSPRHLIKEKRETATLKCYPIPRHDTVYWYQQGPGQDPQFLISFYEKMQSDKGSIPDRFSAQQFSDYHSELNMSSLELGDSALYFCASSPASTHEQYFGPGTRLTVT.

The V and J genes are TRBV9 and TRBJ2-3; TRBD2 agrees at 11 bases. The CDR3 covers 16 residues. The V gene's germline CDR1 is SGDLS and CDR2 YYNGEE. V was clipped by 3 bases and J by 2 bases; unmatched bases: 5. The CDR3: CASSEGLAVITDTQYF. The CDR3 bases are TGTGCCAGCAGCGAGGGACTAGCGGTAATCACAGATACGCAGTATTTT.